The 22 T cell receptor beta chains below come from one sample, sequenced in a study of blood T cell repertoires in COVID-19 (dated by TCRdb to the early 2020s). The library came from the immunoSEQ multiplex PCR assay. The immuneACCESS repertoire file appears here via TCRdb, limited to in-frame rearrangements. These files lack a portion of the clones; in checked studies, under half of the deficit traces to unresolved V genes, and the cause of the others is not known. The sample data list 200,000 to 250,000 clones, and about four fifths of these were observed just once. Roughly 3.4% of the sample is taken by the ten largest. Sequenced: peripheral blood. The receptors come from a woman younger than 35 with acute or convalescent COVID-19.

This chain joins TRBV3-1 (or the pseudogene TRBV3-2) and TRBJ2-1; D perhaps matches TRBD2 (6 bases). In germline, CDR1 is LGHDT, CDR2 YNNKEL (reference sequence). The V and J ends lost 5 bases and 7 bases respectively, with 24 bases between them. This CDR3 is built from 17 residues. The CDR3 region has the DNA TGTGCCAGCAGCTCACGATACCCGGGAGACATCGGGAATGAGCAGTTCTTC. Its protein is CASSSRYPGDIGNEQFF.

The chain links TRBV3-1 (or the pseudogene TRBV3-2) to TRBJ2-7; 9 bases fit TRBD2. V shed 2 bases, J shed 4 bases, and the junction held 9 bases outside the gene matches. The CDR3 is 16 residues long. Germline CDR1 and CDR2: LGHDT and YNNKEL (reference sequence). CDR3 DNA: TGTGCCAGCAGCCAAAGCGATATAGCGGGAGATTACGAGCAGTACTTC. It encodes CASSQSDIAGDYEQYF.

The chain links TRBV2 to TRBJ2-1; no firm D call. The CDR3 runs 14 residues. The ends were cut back, 7 bases at V and 0 bases at J, with 10 bases in the middle. CDR1 and CDR2 from the germline V gene are SNHLY and FYNNEI. CDR3: CASKLGVSYNEQFF. CDR3 coding DNA: TGTGCCAGCAAGTTGGGCGTCTCCTACAATGAGCAGTTCTTC. Full variable domain (missing parts from reference TRBV2 and TRBJ2-1): EPEVTQTPSHQVTQMGQEVILRCVPISNHLYFYWYRQILGQKVEFLVSFYNNEISEKSEIFDDQFSVERPDGSNFTLKIRSTKLEDSAMYFCASKLGVSYNEQFFGPGTRLTVL.

The V call is TRBV3-1 (or the pseudogene TRBV3-2), the J call TRBJ1-5, with D unresolved. In germline, CDR1 is LGHDT, CDR2 YNNKEL (reference sequence). Between the trimmed V and J ends, which lost 1 base and 2 bases, there was a span of 9 bases. The CDR3 spans 15 residues. DNA of the CDR3: TGTGCCAGCAGCCAAGGAGTCTCGGGCAATCAGCCCCAGCATTTT. Its protein is CASSQGVSGNQPQHF.

V is TRBV3-1 (or the pseudogene TRBV3-2) and J is TRBJ2-5; maybe TRBD1 (5 bases). The CDR3 is made up of 14 amino acids. Germline values: CDR1 LGHDT, CDR2 YNNKEL (reference sequence). V was pared by 0 bases and J by 5 bases, with 10 bases between. CDR3 residues: CASSQEGRRETQYF. CDR3 coding DNA: TGTGCCAGCAGCCAAGAGGGGCGTCGGGAGACCCAGTACTTC.

V usage is TRBV7-9 and J usage is TRBJ2-3; D possibly corresponds to TRBD2 (5 bases). Germline V CDR1 and CDR2: SEHNR, FQNEAQ (reference sequence). This CDR3 has 18 residues. V was clipped by 3 bases and J by 3 bases, with 22 bases between them. CDR3 sequence: CASSFLEEAFRGTDTQYF. In DNA, the CDR3 is TGTGCCAGCAGCTTTTTAGAGGAAGCTTTCCGGGGAACAGATACGCAGTATTTT.

The V gene is TRBV7-8, the J gene TRBJ1-2; the match to TRBD1 covers 7 bases. Germline CDR1 is SGHVS and CDR2 is FQNEAQ. V dropped 5 bases and J dropped 6; count of bases not matched to a gene: 9. This CDR3 spans 14 amino acids. Here the CDR3 DNA reads TGTGCCAGCAGCCATGAGGGGGCGCGTGATGGCTACACCTTC. As protein: CASSHEGARDGYTF.

The V call is TRBV5-4, the J call TRBJ2-6; 10 nucleotides line up with TRBD2. Germline V gene lookup returns CDR1 SGHNT and CDR2 YYREEE (reference sequence). The CDR3 is 18 amino acids. The junction had 3 bases not matched to a gene; V was cut back by 0 bases and J by 0 bases. CDR3 protein: CASSLGLAGDSGANVLTF. The CDR3 DNA reads TGTGCCAGCAGCTTGGGGCTAGCGGGGGACTCTGGGGCCAACGTCCTGACTTTC.

J is TRBJ2-5 and V is TRBV5-1; D might be TRBD1 (6 bases). The CDR3 covers 13 residues. V was clipped by 4 bases and J by 5 bases, with 12 bases between them. Germline V CDR1 and CDR2: SGHRS, YFSETQ. In DNA form, the CDR3 reads TGCGCCAGCAGCCCCACAGGGTGGGAGACCCAGTACTTC. It translates to CASSPTGWETQYF.

This clone was detected a few times. The chain carries TRBV25-1 and TRBJ2-1; tentatively, D is TRBD2 (6 bases). In germline, CDR1 is MGHDK, CDR2 SYGVNS. The CDR3 is 14 amino acids. V shed 7 bases and J shed 2 bases, with 12 bases lying between them. The CDR3 protein is CASNLGSTYNEQFF. The DNA of the CDR3 is TGTGCCAGCAACCTCGGGAGCACCTACAATGAGCAGTTCTTC.

The sample holds one count of this clone. The rearrangement joins TRBV18 to TRBJ2-6; D might be TRBD2 (6 bases). Germline V gene sequence: CDR1 KGHSH, CDR2 LQKENI. This CDR3 contains 16 residues. V dropped 5 bases and J dropped 0 bases, with 11 bases sitting between them. CDR3 amino acids: CASSVIGGSGANVLTF. As DNA, the CDR3 is TGTGCCAGCTCAGTCATCGGGGGCTCTGGGGCCAACGTCCTGACTTTC.

V is TRBV5-1 and J is TRBJ2-7, with 7 nucleotides matching TRBD1. The germline V gene encodes CDR1 SGHRS and CDR2 YFSETQ. The V segment lost 4 bases and the J segment 3 bases; nucleotides outside the gene matches: 10. The CDR3 runs to 15 residues. In DNA form, the CDR3 reads TGCGCCAGCAGCCCCGGGACAGCCCTCTTCTACGAGCAGTACTTC. It yields the protein CASSPGTALFYEQYF. Combining the CDR3 with reference TRBV5-1 and TRBJ2-7 gives the whole variable domain KAGVTQTPRYLIKTRGQQVTLSCSPISGHRSVSWYQQTPGQGLQFLFEYFSETQRNKGNFPGRFSGRQFSNSRSEMNVSTLELGDSALYLCASSPGTALFYEQYFGPGTRLTVT.

This chain uses TRBV7-9 with TRBJ2-6; possibly TRBD1 for D (6 bases). CDR1 is SEHNR and CDR2 is FQNEAQ in the germline V gene (reference sequence). The CDR3 consists of 17 residues. The ends were cut back, 4 bases at V and 0 bases at J, with 13 bases in the middle. This chain's CDR3 is CASSSRTAYSGANVLTF. The CDR3 DNA sequence: TGTGCCAGCAGCTCGCGGACAGCTTACTCTGGGGCCAACGTCCTGACTTTC.

The chain joins TRBV7-9 to TRBJ1-1; D is possibly TRBD1 (6 bases). V dropped 4 bases and J dropped 10 bases, with 13 bases sitting between them. Germline CDR1 and CDR2: SEHNR and FQNEAQ (reference sequence). This CDR3 is built from 12 residues. The CDR3 coding sequence is TGTGCCAGCAGCTACCAGGACAGTGGAGCTTTCTTT. Its translation is CASSYQDSGAFF.

CDR3 in DNA: TGTGCCAGCAGCCAAGATGGGGTAGCGGGTTACAATGAGCAGTTCTTC. It translates to CASSQDGVAGYNEQFF. The chain couples TRBV3-1 (or the pseudogene TRBV3-2) to TRBJ2-1; 7 nucleotides align to TRBD2. CDR3 length: 16 amino acids. CDR1 and CDR2 from the germline V gene are LGHDT and YNNKEL (reference sequence). V shed 0 bases and J 4 bases; nucleotides not matched to a gene: 6.

This clone was detected once. The chain has TRBV5-1 and TRBJ1-3; TRBD1 matches 8 bases. The CDR3 has 17 residues. The V gene end was trimmed by 5 bases and the J gene end by 4 bases; junction bases not matched to a gene: 14. Germline lookup yields CDR1 SGHRS and CDR2 YFSETQ. The CDR3 is CASRPGGRVLSGNTIYF. As DNA, the CDR3 is TGCGCCAGCAGGCCAGGGGGCAGAGTCCTCTCGGGAAACACCATATATTTT. Variable domain in full (rest from reference TRBV5-1 and TRBJ1-3): KAGVTQTPRYLIKTRGQQVTLSCSPISGHRSVSWYQQTPGQGLQFLFEYFSETQRNKGNFPGRFSGRQFSNSRSEMNVSTLELGDSALYLCASRPGGRVLSGNTIYFGEGSWLTVV.

A single count supports this clone. The chain uses TRBV2 and TRBJ2-5; D is perhaps TRBD2 (6 bases). Germline V gene sequence: CDR1 SNHLY, CDR2 FYNNEI. Trimming took 8 bases from V and 0 from J, leaving 13 bases between them. CDR3 length equals 14 residues. The CDR3 is CASLTGTYQETQYF. The CDR3 DNA follows: TGTGCCAGCCTGACCGGGACTTACCAAGAGACCCAGTACTTC.

The table lists this clone with many counts. CDR3 bases: TGCAGCGTTGGCGACCTGGGACACCGAACCTACGAGCAGTACTTC. Amino acid sequence: CSVGDLGHRTYEQYF. The rearrangement joins TRBV29-1 to TRBJ2-7, with a tentative D call TRBD1 (6 bases). The V end was cut by 4 bases, the J end by 2 bases, with 18 bases between. In germline, CDR1 is SQVTM, CDR2 ANQGSEA. The CDR3 has 15 amino acids.

A few counts support this clone. The chain has TRBV6-4 and TRBJ1-3; D is unresolved. V was shortened by 2 bases and J by 0 bases, with 8 bases between the two germline ends. Germline CDR1 MRHNA, CDR2 SNTAGT. The CDR3 loop spans 15 amino acids. Here the CDR3 DNA reads TGTGCCAGCAGTGACCGAGATACCTCTGGAAACACCATATATTTT. It specifies CASSDRDTSGNTIYF.

This sequence joins TRBV7-9 and TRBJ1-2; D unclear. The CDR3 spans 16 residues. CDR1 is SEHNR and CDR2 is FQNEAQ in the germline V gene (reference sequence). V was pared by 0 bases and J by 0 bases, with 11 bases between. CDR3 sequence: CASSLASSIPNYGYTF. For the CDR3, the DNA is TGTGCCAGCAGCTTAGCCAGTTCCATACCTAACTATGGCTACACCTTC.

The J gene is TRBJ1-6, the V gene TRBV3-1 (or the pseudogene TRBV3-2); TRBD1 matches 7 bases. The J segment lost 13 bases and the V segment lost 3 bases, leaving 3 bases of the junction unmatched. This CDR3 has 12 residues. Germline V gene lookup returns CDR1 LGHDT and CDR2 YNNKEL (reference sequence). The CDR3 here is CASSHSTGPLHF. For the CDR3, the DNA is TGTGCCAGCAGCCATTCGACAGGGCCCCTCCACTTT.

The genes are TRBV28 and TRBJ2-1, with D perhaps matching TRBD2 (6 bases). This CDR3 is 14 amino acids long. Between the trimmed V and J ends, which lost 10 bases and 7 bases, there was a span of 20 bases. Germline values: CDR1 MDHEN, CDR2 SYDVKM. The CDR3 DNA is TGTGCCACCACCCGGTTGGGGGAGGTAAATGAGCAGTTCTTC. It codes for CATTRLGEVNEQFF.